The sequence of this T cell receptor beta chain was determined in a study of T-cell reconstitution after alpha-beta-depleted transplantation in children. CDR1 is ENHRY, CDR2 SYGVKD, per germline. The trim removed 6 bases at V and 0 bases at J, leaving 4 bases unmatched. This CDR3 contains 15 residues. Unique molecular identifiers were used in preparing the TCRbeta library. TCRdb re-called the PCR reads through MiXCR, storing one row per CDR3 protein. The data show around 480,000 distinct CDR3 sequences, approximately 30% seen once. The V gene is TRBV10-3, the J gene TRBJ2-4; 8 nucleotides match TRBD2. The TCR sequence derives from a human donor who donated a stem cell graft to a child with aplastic anemia. The sequencing here drew on PBMCs from the stem cell graft donor, taken from the stem cell graft. CDR3 amino acids: CAIRGLELAKNIQYF. CDR3 coding DNA: TGTGCCATCAGGGGACTAGAACTAGCCAAAAACATTCAGTACTTC.